This T cell receptor beta chain appears in the sequencing data of a study of spatial heterogeneity in lung cancer. Study summary: Each time, sequencing found more beta-chain sequences than alpha-chain sequences.

Noted time point: sample taken at primary tumor resection. Germline assignment: CDR1 LNHDA and CDR2 SQIVND (reference sequence). V gave up 3 bases and J gave up 0 bases, with 13 bases separating them. CDR3 size: 16 residues. Each CDR3 protein gets one entry after TCRdb re-called the 5' RACE reads with MiXCR. The sample contains tens of thousands of distinct CDR3 sequences, roughly an eighth of which appear only once. The chain recombines TRBV19 with TRBJ2-3; tentative D call: TRBD2 (6 bases). The sequence was obtained from a male donor with early-stage non-small cell lung cancer. The specimen was PBMCs, collected at surgery. The CDR3 region is CASSIGSGTSTDTQYF. The CDR3 DNA reads as TGTGCCAGTAGTATCGGGAGCGGAACTAGCACAGATACGCAGTATTTT.